This TCR beta chain was obtained from a study of T cell responses to AZD1222 COVID-19 vaccine. Study as a whole: Second-dose schedules of about 4 or about 12 weeks were combined.

The ends were cut back, 5 bases at V and 3 bases at J, with 21 bases in the middle. In germline, CDR1 is SGHRS, CDR2 YFSETQ. This CDR3 has 17 amino acids. The data were produced by immunoSEQ multiplex PCR, yet TCRdb's version contains in-frame clones alone and is incomplete. This table has some 150,000 clones, roughly nine tenths appearing once. The input for sequencing was peripheral blood, taken on day 0 of AZD1222 vaccination. The sequence was collected from an adult in good health. J is TRBJ1-5 and V is TRBV5-1, with TRBD1 as a possible D gene (6 bases). The CDR3 nucleotides are TGCGCCAGCAGTCCCTGGGGGCAGGGGACTTTCAATCAGCCCCAGCATTTT. Translation: CASSPWGQGTFNQPQHF.